The present TCR beta chain was sequenced within a study of beta chain features in type 1 diabetes. Across the whole study: No patient-donor differences in age, gender, total cells or subset yield.

Investigators reverse transcribed all isolated RNA, so they sequenced expressed TCRB transcripts. Repertoires were generated with immunoSEQ multiplex PCR, while TCRdb's copy carries only in-frame clones and drops some. In the table there are about 250,000 clones, around an eighth of which are singletons. Via the markers CD45RO/CCR7/CD25/CD127/CD95/CD27, stem cell-like memory, regulatory, central memory and naive CD4+ cells were sorted. The CDR3 covers 14 residues. The germline CDR1 and CDR2 sequences are ENHRY and SYGVKD. V dropped 11 bases and J dropped 6 bases, with 19 bases sitting between them. This TCR came from a woman aged 35 to 49 in good health. J is TRBJ2-2 and V is TRBV10-3, with TRBD1 as a possible D gene (7 bases). Input material: naive CD4+ T cells from blood. The DNA for the CDR3 is TGTGCCTCCAGGGCAGGGGGGAGTCCCGGGGAGCTGTTTTTT. It yields the protein CASRAGGSPGELFF.